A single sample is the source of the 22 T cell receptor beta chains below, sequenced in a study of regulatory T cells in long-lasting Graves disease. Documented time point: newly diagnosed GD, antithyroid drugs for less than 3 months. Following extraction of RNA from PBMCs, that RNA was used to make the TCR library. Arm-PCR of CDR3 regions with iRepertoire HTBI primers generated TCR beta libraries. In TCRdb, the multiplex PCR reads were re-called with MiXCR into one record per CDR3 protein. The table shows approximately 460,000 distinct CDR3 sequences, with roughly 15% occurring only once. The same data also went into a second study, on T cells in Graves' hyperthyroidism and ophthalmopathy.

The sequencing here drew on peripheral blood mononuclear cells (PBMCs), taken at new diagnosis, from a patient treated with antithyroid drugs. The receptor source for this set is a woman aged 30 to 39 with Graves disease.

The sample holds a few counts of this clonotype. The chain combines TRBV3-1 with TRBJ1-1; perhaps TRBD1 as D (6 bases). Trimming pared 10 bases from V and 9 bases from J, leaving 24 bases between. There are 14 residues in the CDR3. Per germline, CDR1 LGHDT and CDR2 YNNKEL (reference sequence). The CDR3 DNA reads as TGTGCCATCACCCGGGACAAGGAGTCGACCCAAGCTTTCTTT. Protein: CAITRDKESTQAFF.

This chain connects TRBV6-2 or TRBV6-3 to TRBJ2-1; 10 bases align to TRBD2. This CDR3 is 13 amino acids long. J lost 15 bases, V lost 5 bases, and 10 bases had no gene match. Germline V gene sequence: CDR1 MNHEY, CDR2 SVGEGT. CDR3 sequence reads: CASSHGASGSVFF. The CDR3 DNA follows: TGTGCCAGCAGTCACGGGGCTAGCGGGAGTGTGTTCTTC.

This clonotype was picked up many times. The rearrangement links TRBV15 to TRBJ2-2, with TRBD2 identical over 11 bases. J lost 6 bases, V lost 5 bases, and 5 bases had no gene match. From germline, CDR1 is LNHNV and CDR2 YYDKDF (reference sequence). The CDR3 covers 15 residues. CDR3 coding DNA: TGTGCCACCAGCCCTCTAGCGGGAGGTTCCGGGGAGCTGTTTTTT. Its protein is CATSPLAGGSGELFF.

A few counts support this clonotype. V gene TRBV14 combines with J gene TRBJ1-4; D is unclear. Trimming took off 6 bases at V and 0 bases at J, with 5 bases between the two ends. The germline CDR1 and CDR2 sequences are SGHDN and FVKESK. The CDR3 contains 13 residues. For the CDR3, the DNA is TGTGCCAGCAGTGAGACAACTAATGAAAAACTGTTTTTT. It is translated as CASSETTNEKLFF.

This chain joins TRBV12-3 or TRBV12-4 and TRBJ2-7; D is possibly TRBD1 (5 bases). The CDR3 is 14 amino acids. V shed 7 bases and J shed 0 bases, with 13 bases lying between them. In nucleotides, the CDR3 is TGTGCCAGCACCCAGACAGAGAACTCCTACGAGCAGTACTTC. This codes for CASTQTENSYEQYF.

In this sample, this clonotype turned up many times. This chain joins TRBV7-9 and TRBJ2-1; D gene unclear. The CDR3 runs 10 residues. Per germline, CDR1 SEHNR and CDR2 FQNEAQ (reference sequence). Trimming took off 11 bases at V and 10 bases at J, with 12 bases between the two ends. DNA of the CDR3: TGTGCCTCCGGCCCGGAGGAGCAGTTCTTC. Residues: CASGPEEQFF.

The CDR3 reads CASSLFRGGTGELFF. For the CDR3, the DNA is TGTGCCAGCAGCTTATTCAGGGGGGGGACCGGGGAGCTGTTTTTT. The chain carries TRBV7-2 and TRBJ2-2; the D call may be TRBD1 or TRBD2 (7 bases each). The CDR3 covers 15 residues. The V gene lost 2 bases and the J gene lost 5 bases, with 12 bases spanning the gap. From germline, CDR1 is SGHTA and CDR2 FQGNSA.

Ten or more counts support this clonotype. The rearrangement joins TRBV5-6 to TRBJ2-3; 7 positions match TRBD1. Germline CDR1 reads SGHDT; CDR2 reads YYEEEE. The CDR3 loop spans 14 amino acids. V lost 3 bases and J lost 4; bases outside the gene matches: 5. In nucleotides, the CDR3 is TGTGCCAGCAGCTATCAAGGGGGCGCAGATACGCAGTATTTT. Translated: CASSYQGGADTQYF. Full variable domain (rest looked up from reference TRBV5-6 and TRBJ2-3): DAGVTQSPTHLIKTRGQQVTLRCSPKSGHDTVSWYQQALGQGPQFIFQYYEEEERQRGNFPDRFSGHQFPNYSSELNVNALLLGDSALYLCASSYQGGADTQYFGPGTRLTVL.

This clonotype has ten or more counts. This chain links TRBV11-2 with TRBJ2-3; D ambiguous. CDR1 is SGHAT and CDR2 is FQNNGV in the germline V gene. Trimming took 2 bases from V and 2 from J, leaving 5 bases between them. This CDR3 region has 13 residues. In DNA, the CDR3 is TGTGCCAGCAGCTTAACCCCCACAGATACGCAGTATTTT. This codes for CASSLTPTDTQYF.

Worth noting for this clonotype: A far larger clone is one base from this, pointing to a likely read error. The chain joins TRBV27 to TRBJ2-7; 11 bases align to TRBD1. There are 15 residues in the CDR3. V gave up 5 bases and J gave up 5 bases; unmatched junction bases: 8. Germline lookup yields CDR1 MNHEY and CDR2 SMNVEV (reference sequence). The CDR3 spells CASSDQDRGQDEQYF. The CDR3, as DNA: TGTGCCAGCAGTGACCAGGACAGGGGGCAAGACGAGCAGTACTTC.

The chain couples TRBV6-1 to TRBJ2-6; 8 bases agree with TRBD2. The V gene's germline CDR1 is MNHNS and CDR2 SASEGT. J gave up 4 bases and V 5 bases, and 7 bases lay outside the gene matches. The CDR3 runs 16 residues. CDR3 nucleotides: TGTGCCAGCAGTCCCCCCGGGGGGGACGGGGCCAACGTCCTGACTTTC. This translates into CASSPPGGDGANVLTF.

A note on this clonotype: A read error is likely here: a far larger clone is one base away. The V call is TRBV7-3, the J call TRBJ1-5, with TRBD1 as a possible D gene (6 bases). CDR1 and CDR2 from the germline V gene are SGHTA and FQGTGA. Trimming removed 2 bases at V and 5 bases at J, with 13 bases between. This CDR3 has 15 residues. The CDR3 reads CASSLEAAGDQPQHF. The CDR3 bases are TGTGCCAGCAGCTTAGAAGCGGCAGGGGATCAGCCCCAGCATTTT.

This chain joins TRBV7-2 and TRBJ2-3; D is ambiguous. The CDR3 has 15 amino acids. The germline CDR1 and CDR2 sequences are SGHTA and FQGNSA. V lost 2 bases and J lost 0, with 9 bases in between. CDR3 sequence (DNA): TGTGCCAGCAGCTTACTGCGGTCTAGCACAGATACGCAGTATTTT. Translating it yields CASSLLRSSTDTQYF.

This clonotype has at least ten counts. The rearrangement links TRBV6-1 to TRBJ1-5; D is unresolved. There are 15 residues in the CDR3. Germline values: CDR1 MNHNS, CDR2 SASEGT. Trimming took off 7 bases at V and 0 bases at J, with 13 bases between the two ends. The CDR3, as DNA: TGTGCCAGCAAAGACGACCCTTATAGCAATCAGCCCCAGCATTTT. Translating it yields CASKDDPYSNQPQHF.

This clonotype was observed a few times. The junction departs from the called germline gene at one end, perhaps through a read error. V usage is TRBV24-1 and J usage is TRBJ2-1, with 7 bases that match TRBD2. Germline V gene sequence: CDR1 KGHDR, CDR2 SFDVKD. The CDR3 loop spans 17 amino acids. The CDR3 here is CTTSEPKGTTGGNEQFF. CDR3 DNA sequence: TGTACCACCAGTGAGCCAAAAGGGACTACCGGGGGGAATGAGCAGTTCTTC.

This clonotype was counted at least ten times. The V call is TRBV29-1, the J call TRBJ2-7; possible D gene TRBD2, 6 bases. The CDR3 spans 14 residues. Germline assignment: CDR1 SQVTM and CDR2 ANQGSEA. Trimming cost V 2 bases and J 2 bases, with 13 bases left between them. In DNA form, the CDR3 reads TGCAGCGTTGAAATTAGCGGAGTTACCTACGAGCAGTACTTC. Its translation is CSVEISGVTYEQYF.

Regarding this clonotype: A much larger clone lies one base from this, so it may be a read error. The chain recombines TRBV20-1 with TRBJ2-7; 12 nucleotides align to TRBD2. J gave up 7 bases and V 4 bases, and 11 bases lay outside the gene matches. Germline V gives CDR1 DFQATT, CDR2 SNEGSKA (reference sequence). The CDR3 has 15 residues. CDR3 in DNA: TGCAGTGCTATCTCGGGACTAGCGGGTATGAATGAGCAGTACTTC. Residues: CSAISGLAGMNEQYF.

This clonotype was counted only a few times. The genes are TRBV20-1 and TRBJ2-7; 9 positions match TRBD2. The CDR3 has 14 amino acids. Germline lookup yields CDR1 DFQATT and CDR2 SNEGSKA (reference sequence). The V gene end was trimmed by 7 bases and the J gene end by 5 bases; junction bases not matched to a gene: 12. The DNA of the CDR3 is TGCAGTGTCCGACTAGCGGAAACCGACGACGAGCAGTACTTC. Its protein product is CSVRLAETDDEQYF.

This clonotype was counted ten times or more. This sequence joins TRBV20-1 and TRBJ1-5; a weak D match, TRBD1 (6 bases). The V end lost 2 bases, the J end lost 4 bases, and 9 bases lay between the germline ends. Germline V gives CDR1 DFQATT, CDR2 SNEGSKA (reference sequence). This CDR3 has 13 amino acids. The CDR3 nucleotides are TGCAGTGCTAGACCAGGGGTAAATCAGCCCCAGCATTTT. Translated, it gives CSARPGVNQPQHF.

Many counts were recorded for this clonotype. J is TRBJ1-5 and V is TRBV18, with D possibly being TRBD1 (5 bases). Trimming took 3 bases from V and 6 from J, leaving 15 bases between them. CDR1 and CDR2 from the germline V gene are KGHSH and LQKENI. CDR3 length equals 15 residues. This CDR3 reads CASSPPGGTGQPQHF. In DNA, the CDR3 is TGTGCCAGCTCACCGCCGGGCGGGACGGGTCAGCCCCAGCATTTT. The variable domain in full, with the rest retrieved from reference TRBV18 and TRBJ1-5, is NAGVMQNPRHLVRRRGQEARLRCSPMKGHSHVYWYRQLPEEGLKFMVYLQKENIIDESGMPKERFSAEFPKEGPSILRIQQVVRGDSAAYFCASSPPGGTGQPQHFGDGTRLSIL.

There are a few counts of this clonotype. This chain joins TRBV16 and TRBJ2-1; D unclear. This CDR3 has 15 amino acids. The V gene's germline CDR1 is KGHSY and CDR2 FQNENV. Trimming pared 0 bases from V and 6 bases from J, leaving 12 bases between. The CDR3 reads CASSQSLTGINEQFF. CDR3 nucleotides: TGTGCCAGCAGCCAATCTTTAACTGGAATCAATGAGCAGTTCTTC.

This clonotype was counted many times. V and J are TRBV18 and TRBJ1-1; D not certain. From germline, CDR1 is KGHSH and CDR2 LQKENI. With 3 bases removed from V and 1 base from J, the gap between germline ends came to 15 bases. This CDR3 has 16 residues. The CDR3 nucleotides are TGTGCCAGCTCACCGAACCTACCCGGGCGGAACACTGAAGCTTTCTTT. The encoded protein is CASSPNLPGRNTEAFF.